These 17 T cell receptor beta chains came from one sample sequenced in a study of T-cell reconstitution after alpha-beta-depleted transplantation in children. The TCRbeta library was prepared with unique molecular identifiers. TCRdb re-called the PCR reads through MiXCR, storing one row per CDR3 protein. The sample shows 200,000 or so distinct CDR3 sequences, roughly 6.3% of them seen only once. The input for sequencing was PBMCs, taken before TCRalphabeta/CD19-depleted stem cell transplant. These receptors all come from a girl under three years old with combined immunodeficiency, due to receive a stem cell transplant.

This clonotype was detected ten times or more. The V and J genes are TRBV20-1 and TRBJ2-1, with 12 bases lining up with TRBD2. This CDR3 has 18 residues. The trim removed 0 bases at V and 4 bases at J, leaving 10 bases unmatched. CDR1 is DFQATT, CDR2 SNEGSKA, per germline (reference sequence). The chain's CDR3 is CSARDLLAGGPLYNEQFF. CDR3 DNA: TGCAGTGCTAGAGATCTTCTAGCGGGAGGGCCTTTATACAATGAGCAGTTCTTC.

This clonotype was counted at least ten times. The V and J genes are TRBV12-3 or TRBV12-4 and TRBJ1-1, with 7 bases matching TRBD1. This CDR3 contains 12 residues. V gave up 5 bases and J gave up 11 bases; unmatched junction bases: 8. CDR3 sequence: CASSPTGPAAFF. CDR3 coding DNA: TGTGCCAGCAGTCCGACAGGGCCGGCGGCTTTCTTT.

V usage is TRBV12-3 or TRBV12-4 and J usage is TRBJ2-1; unclear D gene. CDR3 length: 13 amino acids. Trimming left V 4 bases short and J 7 bases short, with 11 bases between. The CDR3: CASSYPGRNEQFF. The DNA for the CDR3 is TGTGCCAGCAGTTACCCCGGCCGGAATGAGCAGTTCTTC.

V gene TRBV5-1 combines with J gene TRBJ1-3; no firm D call. Trimming took off 1 base at V and 7 bases at J, with 12 bases between the two ends. Germline V gene sequence: CDR1 SGHRS, CDR2 YFSETQ. This CDR3 contains 14 residues. The DNA for the CDR3 is TGCGCCAGCAGCTTGAATCCGTCCACGAACACCATATATTTT. It yields the protein CASSLNPSTNTIYF.

This clonotype has only a few counts. Here the CDR3 DNA reads TGCGCCAGCAGCGGGGACAGGCCAACTAGCGGAGCCTACAATGAGCAGTTCTTC. Translated, it gives CASSGDRPTSGAYNEQFF. V and J are TRBV5-1 and TRBJ2-1; D possibly uses TRBD1 or TRBD2 (8 bases each). The CDR3 is made up of 18 amino acids. The germline gives CDR1 SGHRS, CDR2 YFSETQ. Trimming removed 4 bases from V and 2 bases from J, with 22 bases in between.

The table lists this clonotype with many counts. The CDR3 protein is CSATSGSAGVYNEQFF. Here the CDR3 DNA reads TGCAGTGCTACCTCAGGGTCAGCGGGGGTCTACAATGAGCAGTTCTTC. The chain is built from TRBV20-1 and TRBJ2-1, with 8 bases lining up with TRBD2. Germline CDR1 is DFQATT and CDR2 is SNEGSKA (reference sequence). CDR3 length: 16 residues. V lost 4 bases and J lost 3; bases outside the gene matches: 11.

This clonotype has just a few counts. The V gene is TRBV12-3 or TRBV12-4, the J gene TRBJ1-3, with D unresolved. V shed 0 bases and J shed 0 bases, with 15 bases lying between them. The CDR3 is 18 residues long. Here the CDR3 reads CASSLAQEQVPSGNTIYF. The CDR3 DNA reads TGTGCCAGCAGTTTAGCGCAAGAGCAGGTCCCCTCTGGAAACACCATATATTTT.

This clonotype was observed at least ten times. The V call is TRBV19, the J call TRBJ1-3; D not resolved. V dropped 8 bases and J dropped 0 bases, with 11 bases sitting between them. The CDR3 covers 14 residues. The V gene's germline CDR1 is LNHDA and CDR2 SQIVND (reference sequence). The CDR3 nucleotides read TGTGCCAGTCGCTCAGCAAGCTCTGGAAACACCATATATTTT. Translated: CASRSASSGNTIYF.

There are a few counts of this clonotype. With a much larger clone just one base away, this may be a read error. This chain joins TRBV20-1 and TRBJ1-5, with D uncertain. Per the germline V gene, CDR1 is DFQATT and CDR2 is SNEGSKA (reference sequence). The CDR3 spans 16 residues. DNA for the CDR3: TGCTGTGCTAGAGTATTAACAGTATATAGCAATCAGCCCCAGCATTTT. Protein: CCARVLTVYSNQPQHF.

This clonotype has a handful of counts. The rearrangement joins TRBV13 to TRBJ2-5, with 7 bases matching TRBD1. The CDR3 is 18 residues long. Per the germline V gene, CDR1 is PRHDT and CDR2 is FYEKMQ (reference sequence). V shed 1 base and J 3 bases; nucleotides not matched to a gene: 14. Here the CDR3 DNA reads TGTGCCAGCAGCTTAGATGGGAGCCGGGACAGCAAAGAAGAGACCCAGTACTTC. Its translation is CASSLDGSRDSKEETQYF.

This clonotype showed up many times. The chain carries TRBV29-1 and TRBJ2-5; a possible D gene is TRBD1 (5 bases). The CDR3 covers 13 residues. Trimming stripped 6 bases from V and 4 bases from J, with 15 bases between. CDR1 and CDR2 (germline): SQVTM, ANQGSEA. The CDR3 spells CSVDKGWGETQYF. The CDR3 DNA is TGCAGCGTGGATAAGGGGTGGGGAGAGACCCAGTACTTC.

This clonotype was counted ten times or more. This chain joins TRBV20-1 and TRBJ2-7; 8 positions agree with TRBD2. The CDR3 spans 13 residues. J lost 6 bases, V lost 5 bases, and 9 bases had no gene match. Germline lookup yields CDR1 DFQATT and CDR2 SNEGSKA (reference sequence). CDR3 loop: CSAVPGLGVEQYF. The CDR3 bases are TGCAGTGCTGTTCCGGGACTAGGGGTCGAGCAGTACTTC.

This clonotype was observed a handful of times. The chain combines TRBV5-5 with TRBJ2-1, with D perhaps matching TRBD1 or TRBD2 (6 bases each). CDR3 length equals 16 residues. V was pared by 1 base and J by 7 bases, with 18 bases between. Germline assignment: CDR1 SGHKS and CDR2 YYEKEE (reference sequence). Here the CDR3 DNA reads TGTGCCAGCAGCTTGAGGAGGGGGATTTTTCAAAATGAGCAGTTCTTC. Translation gives CASSLRRGIFQNEQFF.

This clonotype has more than one count but fewer than ten. The chain uses TRBV19 and TRBJ2-2, with 11 nucleotides matching TRBD2. This CDR3 spans 16 amino acids. Trimming cost V 3 bases and J 4 bases; bases outside gene matches: 4. Germline CDR1 is LNHDA and CDR2 is SQIVND (reference sequence). The CDR3 protein is CASSITSGGPTGELFF. CDR3 bases: TGTGCCAGTAGTATTACTAGCGGGGGCCCCACCGGGGAGCTGTTTTTT. Using reference TRBV19 and TRBJ2-2 for the parts outside the CDR3, the full variable domain is DGGITQSPKYLFRKEGQNVTLSCEQNLNHDAMYWYRQDPGQGLRLIYYSQIVNDFQKGDIAEGYSVSREKKESFPLTVTSAQKNPTAFYLCASSITSGGPTGELFFGEGSRLTVL.

This clonotype occurred many times. CDR3 amino acids: CATRDPSGNNEQFF. The CDR3 DNA reads as TGTGCCACCCGGGATCCTAGCGGCAACAATGAGCAGTTCTTC. The chain recombines TRBV24-1 with TRBJ2-1; TRBD2 matches 7 bases. CDR3 length equals 14 residues. Germline V gene data show CDR1 as KGHDR and CDR2 as SFDVKD. Trimming at V came to 9 bases and at J to 5 bases, leaving 9 bases not matched to a gene.

In its sample, this clonotype was seen many times. The chain couples TRBV11-3 to TRBJ2-2; D gene unclear. The CDR3 runs to 15 residues. In germline, CDR1 is SGHNT, CDR2 YENEEA. The ends were cut back, 5 bases at V and 4 bases at J, with 14 bases in the middle. The CDR3 region has the DNA TGTGCCAGCAGCACCCCACGGACCCGCACCGGGGAGCTGTTTTTT. Its protein product is CASSTPRTRTGELFF.

This clonotype has ten or more counts. This sequence joins TRBV11-2 and TRBJ2-3; D is possibly TRBD1 or TRBD2 (5 bases each). Germline CDR1 and CDR2: SGHAT and FQNNGV. Trimming removed 2 bases from V and 4 bases from J, with 22 bases in between. The CDR3 loop spans 18 amino acids. The CDR3 loop is CASSLNRLSGAEADTQYF. DNA of the CDR3: TGTGCCAGCAGCTTAAATCGGTTGTCCGGGGCCGAGGCAGATACGCAGTATTTT.